This T cell receptor beta chain appears in the sequencing data of a study of OX40 agonist ivuxolimab in advanced cancers. General study findings and limits: CD8+ T cells (on average) carried more expanded clones than CD4+ T cells. CD4+ and CD8+ T cells in blood underwent clonal expansion by week 6 at 0.1 to 3.0 mg/kg.

It was autoimmune disease history or systemic immunosuppression that excluded patients. Baseline, cycle 4 day 1, and cycle 7 day 1 were the blood sampling points. A note on this clone: What it recognizes is unknown.

Sequencing was performed with immunoSEQ multiplex PCR; in TCRdb, only in-frame clones are kept and a portion is missing. The sample has about 38,000 clones, approximately 86% seen once. The origin of this receptor is an adult with an advanced solid tumor such as melanoma, head and neck, liver or kidney cancer. The source was CD4+ or CD8+ T cells sorted from blood, collected in a trial of the OX40 agonist ivuxolimab.

The CDR3 DNA follows: TGTGCCAGCAGCCAACTCAATCTAATCCGGGATCTCAATGGGGAGCAGTTCTTC. This translates into CASSQLNLIRDLNGEQFF. The V call is TRBV7-6, the J call TRBJ2-1, with TRBD2 as a possible D gene (5 bases). V shed 5 bases and J shed 10 bases, with 30 bases lying between them. Germline values: CDR1 SGHVS, CDR2 FNYEAQ. The CDR3 loop spans 18 amino acids.